This TCR beta chain stems from a study of CD8 T cells in Susac syndrome. TEMRA cells underwent FACS enrichment and CD8+ and CD4+ T cells underwent negative isolation. This CDR3 is 16 amino acids long. The junction had 4 bases not matched to a gene; V was cut back by 2 bases and J by 0 bases. Germline CDR1 and CDR2: LGHDT and YNNKEL (reference sequence). Reverse transcription of about 0.45 to 1 ug RNA was performed with random hexamers. TCRdb used MiXCR to reprocess the immunoSEQ multiplex PCR reads, holding one entry per CDR3 protein. The table has about 300,000 distinct CDR3 sequences, roughly 85% seen once.

The chain recombines TRBV3-1 with TRBJ2-3; TRBD2 agrees at 8 bases. This receptor was taken from a human donor with multiple sclerosis. Specimen: CD8+ T cells from PBMCs. The CDR3 nucleotides are TGTGCCAGCAGCCAATGGACTAGCCCTAGCACAGATACGCAGTATTTT. This sequence encodes CASSQWTSPSTDTQYF.